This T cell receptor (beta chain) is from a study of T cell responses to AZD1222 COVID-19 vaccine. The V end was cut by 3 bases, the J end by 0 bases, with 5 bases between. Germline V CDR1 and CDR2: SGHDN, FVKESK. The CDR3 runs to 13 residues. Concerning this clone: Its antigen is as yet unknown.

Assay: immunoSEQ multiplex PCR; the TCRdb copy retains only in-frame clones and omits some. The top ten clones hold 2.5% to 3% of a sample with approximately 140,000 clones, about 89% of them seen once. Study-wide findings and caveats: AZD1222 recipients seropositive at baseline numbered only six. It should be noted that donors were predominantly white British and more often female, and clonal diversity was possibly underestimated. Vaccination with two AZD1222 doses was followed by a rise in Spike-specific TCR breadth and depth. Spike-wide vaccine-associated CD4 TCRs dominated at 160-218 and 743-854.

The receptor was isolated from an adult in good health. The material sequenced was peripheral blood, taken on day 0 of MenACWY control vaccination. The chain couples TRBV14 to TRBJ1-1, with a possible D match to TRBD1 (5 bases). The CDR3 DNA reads TGTGCCAGCAGCCAGGGGGTGAACACTGAAGCTTTCTTT. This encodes CASSQGVNTEAFF. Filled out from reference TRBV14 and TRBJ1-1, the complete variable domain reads EAGVTQFPSHSVIEKGQTVTLRCDPISGHDNLYWYRRVMGKEIKFLLHFVKESKQDESGMPNNRFLAERTGGTYSTLKVQPAELEDSGVYFCASSQGVNTEAFFGQGTRLTVV.